The source of this T cell receptor (beta chain) is a study of cytomegalovirus exposure and HLA in healthy donors. General study points: Later work associated roughly 17,000 TCR beta sequences with HLA alleles at 0.05 false discovery rate.

As to this clone: Its antigen is not known.

The PCR ran on 60 Vbeta and 13 Jbeta primers. Only in-frame clones appear in the TCRdb table, and some are missing; sequencing was by immunoSEQ multiplex PCR. The sample carries around 110,000 clones, about 70% recorded once. The CDR3 has 15 residues. Looked up from germline, CDR1 is LGHNA and CDR2 is YNFKEQ. After removal of 4 bases from V and 11 bases from J, the junction contained 12 bases not matched to a gene. Sequencing input: PBMCs. The TCR was taken from a woman aged 25-40 years in good health and CMV-seronegative. The chain uses TRBV4-2 and TRBJ1-2; TRBD1 matches 11 bases. CDR3 in amino acids: CASSPRRTGGGGYTF. DNA for the CDR3: TGTGCCAGCAGCCCGCGCCGGACAGGGGGCGGTGGTTACACCTTC.